These 18 T cell receptor beta chains were all obtained from the same sample, sequenced in a study of T cell responses to AZD1222 COVID-19 vaccine. Data came from immunoSEQ multiplex PCR; TCRdb stores just in-frame clones and leaves some out. The table lists roughly 100,000 clones, 87% of them singletons. Material: peripheral blood, obtained on day 0 of AZD1222 vaccination. Receptor source: an adult in good health.

V is TRBV4-3 and J is TRBJ1-3; D not resolved. The V gene lost 1 base and the J gene lost 8 bases, with 12 bases spanning the gap. This CDR3 has 14 amino acids. CDR1 and CDR2 (germline): LGHNA, YSLEER. The CDR3 nucleotides are TGCGCCAGCAGCCAAGGAAGGGAAGGCGACACCATATATTTT. Residues: CASSQGREGDTIYF.

The rearrangement joins TRBV27 to TRBJ1-1, with 10 bases lining up with TRBD1. Germline assignment: CDR1 MNHEY and CDR2 SMNVEV (reference sequence). Unmatched junction bases numbered 3, after V lost 6 bases and J lost 5 bases. The CDR3 totals 13 residues. This CDR3 is CASSRQGATEAFF. In DNA, the CDR3 is TGTGCCAGCAGCCGACAGGGGGCGACTGAAGCTTTCTTT.

The rearrangement joins TRBV7-2 to TRBJ1-5; no reliable D call. Trimming stripped 2 bases from V and 0 bases from J, with 8 bases between. CDR1 is SGHTA and CDR2 is FQGNSA in the germline V gene. CDR3 size: 15 residues. The CDR3 DNA sequence: TGTGCCAGCAGCTTAATGGGCAATAGCAATCAGCCCCAGCATTTT. This codes for CASSLMGNSNQPQHF. Complete variable domain (other parts from reference TRBV7-2 and TRBJ1-5): GAGVSQSPSNKVTEKGKDVELRCDPISGHTALYWYRQSLGQGLEFLIYFQGNSAPDKSGLPSDRFSAERTGGSVSTLTIQRTQQEDSAVYLCASSLMGNSNQPQHFGDGTRLSIL.

This clone was observed a few times. This chain links TRBV6-5 with TRBJ1-1; D is perhaps TRBD1 (6 bases). The germline CDR1 and CDR2 sequences are MNHEY and SVGAGI. The CDR3 loop spans 15 amino acids. The ends were cut back, 1 base at V and 6 bases at J, with 15 bases in the middle. The CDR3 DNA is TGTGCCAGCAGTTACTGGGGGGGGCGCGGGGCTGAAGCTTTCTTT. This translates into CASSYWGGRGAEAFF.

The V gene is TRBV19, the J gene TRBJ1-2; unclear D gene. CDR1 is LNHDA, CDR2 SQIVND, per germline (reference sequence). V lost 5 bases and J 6 bases, leaving 16 bases between the germline ends. The CDR3 length is 14 residues. For the CDR3, the DNA is TGTGCCAGTAGTCCCGCCGGAGGGAACCATGGCTACACCTTC. This gives the protein CASSPAGGNHGYTF.

This clone showed up just once. This chain links TRBV9 with TRBJ2-1; a possible D gene is TRBD1 (6 bases). Germline-derived CDR1 and CDR2 are SGDLS and YYNGEE. V dropped 3 bases and J dropped 6 bases, with 16 bases sitting between them. CDR3 length equals 15 residues. The CDR3 here is CASSAGQLTVNEQFF. CDR3 coding DNA: TGTGCCAGCAGCGCCGGACAGCTCACCGTCAATGAGCAGTTCTTC.

The V call is TRBV6-1, the J call TRBJ2-1; tentative D call: TRBD2 (5 bases). V dropped 3 bases and J dropped 8 bases, with 14 bases sitting between them. The germline V gene has CDR1 MNHNS and CDR2 SASEGT. The CDR3 is 14 amino acids. CDR3 sequence reads: CASSDASYWDEQFF. CDR3 in DNA: TGTGCCAGCAGTGATGCTAGCTACTGGGATGAGCAGTTCTTC.

The V gene is TRBV10-3, the J gene TRBJ2-1; D assignment may be TRBD1 or TRBD2 (5 bases each). In germline, CDR1 is ENHRY, CDR2 SYGVKD. The CDR3 totals 16 residues. The V end lost 0 bases, the J end lost 0 bases, and 9 bases lay between the germline ends. The CDR3 protein is CAISESAGSSYNEQFF. The DNA of the CDR3 is TGTGCCATCAGTGAGTCAGCAGGGAGCTCCTACAATGAGCAGTTCTTC.

This chain joins TRBV6-2 or TRBV6-3 and TRBJ2-3; TRBD2 aligns across 15 bases. V shed 5 bases, J shed 4 bases, and the junction held 4 bases outside the gene matches. The CDR3 totals 16 residues. CDR1 is MNHEY, CDR2 SVGEGT, per germline. CDR3 DNA sequence: TGTGCCAGCAGTCCCCGGACTAGCGGGAGGGCAGATACGCAGTATTTT. It encodes CASSPRTSGRADTQYF.

The V and J genes are TRBV7-2 and TRBJ1-1, with a weak D call TRBD1 (6 bases). V lost 2 bases to trimming and J lost 1 base, with 8 bases between them. Germline lookup yields CDR1 SGHTA and CDR2 FQGNSA. There are 14 residues in the CDR3. CDR3 sequence reads: CASSLQGSNTEAFF. In DNA, the CDR3 is TGTGCCAGCAGCTTACAGGGGTCGAACACTGAAGCTTTCTTT.

The rearrangement uses TRBV5-5 and TRBJ1-4; tentative D call: TRBD1 (5 bases). Germline V CDR1 and CDR2: SGHKS, YYEKEE (reference sequence). The V end was cut by 0 bases, the J end by 11 bases, with 11 bases between. The CDR3 length is 13 residues. The CDR3 DNA is TGTGCCAGCAGCTTGGGAACGGGGACGAAACTGTTTTTT. The encoded protein is CASSLGTGTKLFF.

The chain links TRBV27 to TRBJ1-5; D may be TRBD1 (5 bases). V gave up 3 bases and J gave up 3 bases, with 12 bases separating them. The germline gives CDR1 MNHEY, CDR2 SMNVEV (reference sequence). CDR3 length: 15 residues. CDR3: CASSFLPGLNQPQHF. The CDR3, as DNA: TGTGCCAGCAGTTTCCTACCAGGGCTCAATCAGCCCCAGCATTTT.

CDR3 region: CASSFGGQGYEQYF. The CDR3 DNA reads TGTGCCAGCAGCTTCGGGGGACAGGGTTACGAGCAGTACTTC. The rearrangement links TRBV5-4 to TRBJ2-7; 9 nucleotides align to TRBD1. This CDR3 region has 14 residues. From germline, CDR1 is SGHNT and CDR2 YYREEE (reference sequence). With 2 bases clipped from V and 4 bases from J, the junction kept 4 bases outside the gene matches.

The chain combines TRBV18 with TRBJ1-1; 8 nucleotides align to TRBD1. Germline CDR1 and CDR2: KGHSH and LQKENI. This CDR3 comprises 16 residues. After removal of 3 bases from V and 5 bases from J, the junction contained 11 bases not matched to a gene. CDR3 loop: CASSPFRQGRGTEAFF. In DNA form, the CDR3 reads TGTGCCAGCTCACCCTTCCGACAGGGGAGGGGGACTGAAGCTTTCTTT.

This sequence joins TRBV6-5 and TRBJ1-1; D not certain. In germline, CDR1 is MNHEY, CDR2 SVGAGI. The CDR3 length is 14 residues. With 0 bases removed from V and 6 bases from J, the gap between germline ends came to 11 bases. CDR3 region: CASSYSTVTAEAFF. The CDR3 coding sequence is TGTGCCAGCAGTTACTCAACAGTAACCGCTGAAGCTTTCTTT.

This sequence joins TRBV7-2 and TRBJ1-4; 9 bases align to TRBD1. The CDR3 is 13 residues long. In germline, CDR1 is SGHTA, CDR2 FQGNSA. V lost 5 bases to trimming and J lost 8 bases; unmatched junction nucleotides: 3. The DNA of the CDR3 is TGTGCCAGCAGCGCCGGGACAGGGGAAAAACTGTTTTTT. Translating it yields CASSAGTGEKLFF.

The V gene is TRBV7-2, the J gene TRBJ2-7; 8 positions agree with TRBD1. Per germline, CDR1 SGHTA and CDR2 FQGNSA. CDR3 length: 15 amino acids. Trimming removed 1 base from V and 0 bases from J; junction bases left unmatched: 2. DNA of the CDR3: TGTGCCAGCAGCTTAGGACAGGGGAGCTCCTACGAGCAGTACTTC. Its protein is CASSLGQGSSYEQYF.

This clone was observed a few times. This chain connects TRBV9 to TRBJ2-1; 14 bases fit TRBD2. V lost 4 bases to trimming and J lost 7 bases; unmatched junction nucleotides: 7. In germline, CDR1 is SGDLS, CDR2 YYNGEE. The CDR3 has 16 residues. The CDR3 nucleotides read TGTGCCAGCAGCCCAGAGGGACTAGCGGGAGAAAATGAGCAGTTCTTC. It yields the protein CASSPEGLAGENEQFF.